This T cell receptor beta chain appears in the sequencing data of a study of T cells in Graves' hyperthyroidism and ophthalmopathy. Study-level results: Most expanded thyroid clonotypes above 0.001 also appeared in blood. Progression to ophthalmopathy was predicted a median of 6.5 months early.

The V and J ends lost 3 bases and 0 bases respectively, with 11 bases between them. Germline-derived CDR1 and CDR2 are KGHSH and LQKENI. The CDR3 is 15 residues long. Authors of the study amplified TCR beta CDR3 regions from RNA transcripts. Carried out on the TCR CDR3, a first-round RT-PCR used the HTBI primer set. TCRdb passed the multiplex PCR reads through MiXCR, listing each CDR3 protein once. The table records fewer than 550,000 distinct CDR3 sequences, less than 20% of them present only once. Clinical symptoms, serum thyroxine, TRAb, thyroid ultrasound and orbital computed tomography informed diagnoses. A word on this clonotype: What it binds is not known.

Sequenced material: blood. The clonotype originates from a woman aged 18-29 years with Graves' hyperthyroidism. The chain is built from TRBV18 and TRBJ1-1, with D possibly being TRBD1 (5 bases). In DNA, the CDR3 is TGTGCCAGCTCACCCAGGGAAGCCATGAACACTGAAGCTTTCTTT. It codes for CASSPREAMNTEAFF.